This T cell receptor (beta chain) came from a study of CD8 T cells in Susac syndrome. This CDR3 spans 13 amino acids. V lost 4 bases and J lost 8; bases outside the gene matches: 6. From germline, CDR1 is SQVTM and CDR2 ANQGSEA. The authors carried out high-throughput sequencing of TCR beta. They applied it to CD8+ and CD4+ T cells obtained from blood. The multiple sclerosis controls comprised treatment-naive patients whose relapsing-remitting disease was stable or active. TEMRA cells were FACS-enriched, with CD8+ and CD4+ T cells isolated negatively. RNA was extracted with the RNeasy kit, and a quantity of about 0.5 to 1 ug was reverse transcribed using random hexamers. Multiplex PCR with immunoSEQ amplified the TCR beta CDR3 across 54 Vbeta and 13 Jbeta. MiXCR, applied by TCRdb to the immunoSEQ multiplex PCR reads, yields one record per CDR3 protein. The sample holds 200,000 to 250,000 distinct CDR3 sequences; around 95% are singletons and the top ten take 0.085% to 0.095%.

The sample was CD4+ T cells from PBMCs. The genes are TRBV29-1 and TRBJ1-2; 11 nucleotides agree with TRBD1. This TCR derives from a human donor with multiple sclerosis. CDR3 sequence (DNA): TGCAGCGTTGTAGGACAGGGGGCGGGAGGCTACACCTTC. It encodes CSVVGQGAGGYTF. Using reference TRBV29-1 and TRBJ1-2 for the parts outside the CDR3, the full variable domain is SAVISQKPSRDICQRGTSLTIQCQVDSQVTMMFWYRQQPGQSLTLIATANQGSEATYESGFVIDKFPISRPNLTFSTLTVSNMSPEDSSIYLCSVVGQGAGGYTFGSGTRLTVV.